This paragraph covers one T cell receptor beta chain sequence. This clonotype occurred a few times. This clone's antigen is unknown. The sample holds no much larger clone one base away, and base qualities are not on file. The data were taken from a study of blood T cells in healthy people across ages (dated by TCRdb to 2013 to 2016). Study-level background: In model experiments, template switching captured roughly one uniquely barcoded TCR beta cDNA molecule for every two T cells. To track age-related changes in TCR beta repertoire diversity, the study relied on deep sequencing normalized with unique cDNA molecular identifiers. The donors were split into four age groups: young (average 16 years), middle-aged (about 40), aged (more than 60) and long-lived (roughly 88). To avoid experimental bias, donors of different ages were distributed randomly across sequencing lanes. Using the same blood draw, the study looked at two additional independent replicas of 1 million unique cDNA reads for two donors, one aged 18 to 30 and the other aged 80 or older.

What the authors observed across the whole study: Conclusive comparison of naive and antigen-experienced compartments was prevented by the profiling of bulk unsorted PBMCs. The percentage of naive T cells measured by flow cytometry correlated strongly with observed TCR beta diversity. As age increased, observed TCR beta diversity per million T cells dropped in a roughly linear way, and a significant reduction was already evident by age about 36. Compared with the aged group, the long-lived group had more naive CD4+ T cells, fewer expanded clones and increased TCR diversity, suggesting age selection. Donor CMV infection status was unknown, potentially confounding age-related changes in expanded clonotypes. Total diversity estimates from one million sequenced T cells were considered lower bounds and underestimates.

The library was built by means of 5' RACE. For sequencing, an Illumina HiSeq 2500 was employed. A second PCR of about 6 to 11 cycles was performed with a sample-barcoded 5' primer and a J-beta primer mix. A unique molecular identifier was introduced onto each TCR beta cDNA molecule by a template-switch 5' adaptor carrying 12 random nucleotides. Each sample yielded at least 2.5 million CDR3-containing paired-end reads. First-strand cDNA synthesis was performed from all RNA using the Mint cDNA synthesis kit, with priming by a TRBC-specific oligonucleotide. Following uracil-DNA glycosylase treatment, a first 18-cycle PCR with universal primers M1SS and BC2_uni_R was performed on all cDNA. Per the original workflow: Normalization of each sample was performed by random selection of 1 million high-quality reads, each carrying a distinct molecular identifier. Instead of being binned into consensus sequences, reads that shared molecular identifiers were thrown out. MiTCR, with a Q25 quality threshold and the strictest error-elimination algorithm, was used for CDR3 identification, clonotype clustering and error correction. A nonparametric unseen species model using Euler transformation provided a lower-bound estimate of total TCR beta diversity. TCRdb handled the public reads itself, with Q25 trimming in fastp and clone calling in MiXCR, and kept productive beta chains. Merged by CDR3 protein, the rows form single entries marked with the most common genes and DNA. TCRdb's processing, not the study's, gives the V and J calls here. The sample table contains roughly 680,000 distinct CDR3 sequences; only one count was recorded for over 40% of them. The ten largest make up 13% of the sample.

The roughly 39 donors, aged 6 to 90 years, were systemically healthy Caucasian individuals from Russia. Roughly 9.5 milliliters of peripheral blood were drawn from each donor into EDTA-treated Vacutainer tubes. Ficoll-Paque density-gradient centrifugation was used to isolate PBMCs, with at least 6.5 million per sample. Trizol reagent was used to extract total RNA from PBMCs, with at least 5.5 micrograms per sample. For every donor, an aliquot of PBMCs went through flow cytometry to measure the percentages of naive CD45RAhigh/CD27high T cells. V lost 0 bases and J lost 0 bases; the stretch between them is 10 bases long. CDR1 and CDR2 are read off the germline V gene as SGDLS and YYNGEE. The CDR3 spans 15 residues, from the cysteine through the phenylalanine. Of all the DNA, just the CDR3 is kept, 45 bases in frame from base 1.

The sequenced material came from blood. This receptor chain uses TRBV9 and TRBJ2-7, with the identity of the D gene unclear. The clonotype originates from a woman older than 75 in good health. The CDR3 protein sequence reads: CASSVGRVSSYEQYF. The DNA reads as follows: TGTGCCAGCAGCGTAGGGCGAGTCTCCTCCTACGAGCAGTACTTC. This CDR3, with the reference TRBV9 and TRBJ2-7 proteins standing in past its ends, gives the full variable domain DSGVTQTPKHLITATGQRVTLRCSPRSGDLSVYWYQQSLDQGLQFLIQYYNGEERAKGNILERFSAQQFPDLHSELNLSSLELGDSALYFCASSVGRVSSYEQYFGPGTRLTVT.